Listed here is a single TCR beta chain. The antigen is unknown. Germline CDR1 reads LNHNV; CDR2 reads YYDKDF (reference sequence). The CDR3 has 16 residues. The data belong to a study of cytomegalovirus exposure and HLA in healthy donors. About the research overall: Sequencing of 150 million to 200 million T cells in an earlier analysis found around 110 million unique TCR beta sequences.

Study outcomes and limitations: A later analysis showed TCR association rates differing by HLA locus, peaking at DRB1 and lowest at HLA-C. TCR beta V- and J-gene trimming, according to a later analysis, was linked to a missense DCLRE1C variant.

Primers included in the PCR were 60 Vbeta and 13 Jbeta primers. Only in-frame clones appear in the TCRdb table, and some are missing; sequencing was by immunoSEQ multiplex PCR. Of 100,000 to 150,000 clones detected, about 78% appear once; the ten largest clones hold less than 5%. The chain couples TRBV15 to TRBJ2-5, with TRBD1 matching over 9 bases. Gene TRBJ2-7 matches the end of the DNA better, so the J call may be wrong. Sequenced sample: PBMCs. The TCR comes from a man younger than 40 in good health and CMV-seronegative. The CDR3 reads CATSNLGQGTFYEQYF. In DNA form, the CDR3 reads TGTGCCACCAGCAACCTAGGACAGGGGACCTTCTACGAGCAGTACTTC.